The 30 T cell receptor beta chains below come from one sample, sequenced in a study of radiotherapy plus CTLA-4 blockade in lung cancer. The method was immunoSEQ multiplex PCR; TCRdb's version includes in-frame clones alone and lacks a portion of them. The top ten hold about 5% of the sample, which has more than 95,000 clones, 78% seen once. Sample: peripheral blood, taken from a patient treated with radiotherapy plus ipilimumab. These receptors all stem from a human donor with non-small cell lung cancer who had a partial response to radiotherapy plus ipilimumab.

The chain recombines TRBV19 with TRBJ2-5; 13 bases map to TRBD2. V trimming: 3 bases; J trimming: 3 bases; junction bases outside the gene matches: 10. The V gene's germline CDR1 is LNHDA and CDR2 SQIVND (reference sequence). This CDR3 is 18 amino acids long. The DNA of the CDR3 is TGTGCCAGTAGTATCATTGGACTAGCGGGAGTAGAGAAAGAGACCCAGTACTTC. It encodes CASSIIGLAGVEKETQYF. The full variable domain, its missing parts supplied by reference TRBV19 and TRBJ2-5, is DGGITQSPKYLFRKEGQNVTLSCEQNLNHDAMYWYRQDPGQGLRLIYYSQIVNDFQKGDIAEGYSVSREKKESFPLTVTSAQKNPTAFYLCASSIIGLAGVEKETQYFGPGTRLLVL.

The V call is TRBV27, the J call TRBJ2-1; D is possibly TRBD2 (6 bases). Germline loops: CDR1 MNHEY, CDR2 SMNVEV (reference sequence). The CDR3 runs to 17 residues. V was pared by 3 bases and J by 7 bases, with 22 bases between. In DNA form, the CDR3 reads TGTGCCAGCAGTTTGTATGCGGGAAACCCCAACAAGAATGAGCAGTTCTTC. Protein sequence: CASSLYAGNPNKNEQFF.

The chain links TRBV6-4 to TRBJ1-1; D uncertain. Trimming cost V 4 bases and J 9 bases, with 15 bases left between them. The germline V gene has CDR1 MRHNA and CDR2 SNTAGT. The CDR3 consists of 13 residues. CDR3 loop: CASSVTDGPKAFF. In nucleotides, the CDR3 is TGTGCCAGCAGTGTAACAGACGGTCCTAAAGCTTTCTTT.

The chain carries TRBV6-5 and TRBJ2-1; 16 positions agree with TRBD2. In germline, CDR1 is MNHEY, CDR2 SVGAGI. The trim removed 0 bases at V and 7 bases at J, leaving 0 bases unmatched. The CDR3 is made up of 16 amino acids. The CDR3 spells CASSYSGLAGGNEQFF. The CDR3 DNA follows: TGTGCCAGCAGTTACTCGGGACTAGCGGGGGGGAATGAGCAGTTCTTC.

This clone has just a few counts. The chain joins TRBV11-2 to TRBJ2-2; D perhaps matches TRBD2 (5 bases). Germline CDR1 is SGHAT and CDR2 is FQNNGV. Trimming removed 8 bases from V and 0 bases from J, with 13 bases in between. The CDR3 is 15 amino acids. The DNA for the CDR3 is TGTGCCAGCCAATCGGGATTTACGAACACCGGGGAGCTGTTTTTT. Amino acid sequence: CASQSGFTNTGELFF. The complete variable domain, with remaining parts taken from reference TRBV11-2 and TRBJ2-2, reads EAGVAQSPRYKIIEKRQSVAFWCNPISGHATLYWYQQILGQGPKLLIQFQNNGVVDDSQLPKDRFSAERLKGVDSTLKIQPAKLEDSAVYLCASQSGFTNTGELFFGEGSRLTVL.

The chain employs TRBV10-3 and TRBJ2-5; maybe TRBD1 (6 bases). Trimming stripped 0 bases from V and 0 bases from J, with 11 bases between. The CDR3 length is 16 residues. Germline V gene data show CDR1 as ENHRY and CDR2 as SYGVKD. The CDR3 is CAISESLGGNQETQYF. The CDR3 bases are TGTGCCATCAGTGAGTCCTTAGGGGGTAACCAAGAGACCCAGTACTTC.

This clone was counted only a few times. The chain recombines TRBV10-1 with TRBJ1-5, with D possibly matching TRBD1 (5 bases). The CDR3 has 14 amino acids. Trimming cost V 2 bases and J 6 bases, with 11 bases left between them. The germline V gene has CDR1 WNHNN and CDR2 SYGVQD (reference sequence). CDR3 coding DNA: TGCGCCAGCAGTGAGGCAGGGTCGGGTCAGCCCCAGCATTTT. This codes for CASSEAGSGQPQHF.

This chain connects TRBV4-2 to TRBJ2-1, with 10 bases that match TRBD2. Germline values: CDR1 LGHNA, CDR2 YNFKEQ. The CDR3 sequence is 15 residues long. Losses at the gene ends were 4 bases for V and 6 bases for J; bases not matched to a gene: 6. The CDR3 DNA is TGTGCCAGCAGCCTCCTAGCGGGAGATCCCAATGAGCAGTTCTTC. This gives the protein CASSLLAGDPNEQFF.

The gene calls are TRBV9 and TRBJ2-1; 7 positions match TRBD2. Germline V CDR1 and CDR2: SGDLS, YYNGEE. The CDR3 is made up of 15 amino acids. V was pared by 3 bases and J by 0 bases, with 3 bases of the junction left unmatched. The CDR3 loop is CASSASGTSYNEQFF. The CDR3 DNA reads TGTGCCAGCAGCGCCAGCGGGACCTCCTACAATGAGCAGTTCTTC.

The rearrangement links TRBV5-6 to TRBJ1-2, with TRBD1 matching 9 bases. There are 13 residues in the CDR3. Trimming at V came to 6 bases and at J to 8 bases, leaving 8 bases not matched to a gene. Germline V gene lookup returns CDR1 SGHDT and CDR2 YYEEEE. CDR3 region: CASKIQGARGYTF. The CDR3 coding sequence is TGTGCCAGCAAGATACAGGGGGCGCGCGGCTACACCTTC.

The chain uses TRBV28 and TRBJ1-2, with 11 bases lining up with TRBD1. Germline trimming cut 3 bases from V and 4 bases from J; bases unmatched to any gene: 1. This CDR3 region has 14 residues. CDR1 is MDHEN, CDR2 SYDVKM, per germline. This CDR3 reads CASSLGTGGYGYTF. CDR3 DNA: TGTGCCAGCAGTTTGGGGACAGGGGGCTATGGCTACACCTTC.

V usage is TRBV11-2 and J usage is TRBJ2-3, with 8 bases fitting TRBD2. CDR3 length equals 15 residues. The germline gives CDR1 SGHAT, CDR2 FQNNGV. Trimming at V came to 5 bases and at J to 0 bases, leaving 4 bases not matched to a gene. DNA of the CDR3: TGTGCCAGCAGCCAACTAGCGGCTAGCACAGATACGCAGTATTTT. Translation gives CASSQLAASTDTQYF.

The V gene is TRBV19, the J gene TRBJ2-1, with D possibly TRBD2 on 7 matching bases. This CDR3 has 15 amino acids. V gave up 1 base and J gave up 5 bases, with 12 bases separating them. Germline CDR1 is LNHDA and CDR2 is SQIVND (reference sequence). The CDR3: CASSIGGGKNNEQFF. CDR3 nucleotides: TGTGCCAGTAGTATAGGGGGGGGCAAAAACAATGAGCAGTTCTTC.

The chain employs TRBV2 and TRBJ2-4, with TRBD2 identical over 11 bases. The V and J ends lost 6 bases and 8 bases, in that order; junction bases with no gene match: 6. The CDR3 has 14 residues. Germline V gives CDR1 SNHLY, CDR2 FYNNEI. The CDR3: CASRITSGGHIQYF. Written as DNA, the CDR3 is TGTGCCAGCAGAATAACTAGCGGGGGACACATTCAGTACTTC.

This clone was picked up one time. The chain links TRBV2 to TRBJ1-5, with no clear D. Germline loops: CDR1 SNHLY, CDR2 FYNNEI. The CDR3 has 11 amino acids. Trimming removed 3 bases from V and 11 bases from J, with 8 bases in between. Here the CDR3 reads CASSDEVAQHF. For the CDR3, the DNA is TGTGCCAGCAGTGATGAGGTGGCCCAGCATTTT. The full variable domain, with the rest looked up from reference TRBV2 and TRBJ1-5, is EPEVTQTPSHQVTQMGQEVILRCVPISNHLYFYWYRQILGQKVEFLVSFYNNEISEKSEIFDDQFSVERPDGSNFTLKIRSTKLEDSAMYFCASSDEVAQHFGDGTRLSIL.

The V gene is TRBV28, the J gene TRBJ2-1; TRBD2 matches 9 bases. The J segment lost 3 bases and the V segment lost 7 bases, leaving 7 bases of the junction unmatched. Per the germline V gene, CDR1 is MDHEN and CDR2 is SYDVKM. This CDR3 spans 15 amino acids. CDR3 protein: CASTSAGGIYNEQFF. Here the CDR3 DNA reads TGTGCCAGCACCTCAGCGGGGGGAATCTACAATGAGCAGTTCTTC.

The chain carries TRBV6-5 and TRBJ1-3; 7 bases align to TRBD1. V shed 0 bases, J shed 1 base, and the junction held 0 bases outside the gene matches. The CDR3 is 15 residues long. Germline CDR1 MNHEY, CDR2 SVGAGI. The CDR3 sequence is CASSYSTGSGNTIYF. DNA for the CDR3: TGTGCCAGCAGTTACTCGACAGGGTCTGGAAACACCATATATTTT.

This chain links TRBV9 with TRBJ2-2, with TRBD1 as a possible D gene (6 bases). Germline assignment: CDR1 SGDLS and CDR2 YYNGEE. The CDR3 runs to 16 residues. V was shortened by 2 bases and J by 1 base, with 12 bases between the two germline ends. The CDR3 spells CASSVSGTLNTGELFF. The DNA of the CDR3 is TGTGCCAGCAGCGTTTCCGGGACACTGAACACCGGGGAGCTGTTTTTT.

CDR3 amino acids: CASSLRGGTNQPQHF. The CDR3 bases are TGTGCCAGCAGTTTACGAGGGGGTACCAATCAGCCCCAGCATTTT. The chain joins TRBV28 to TRBJ1-5; D might be TRBD1 (6 bases). The CDR3 is 15 residues long. Trimming shortened V by 2 bases and J by 3 bases, and 11 bases separated the two germline ends. Germline V gene data show CDR1 as MDHEN and CDR2 as SYDVKM.

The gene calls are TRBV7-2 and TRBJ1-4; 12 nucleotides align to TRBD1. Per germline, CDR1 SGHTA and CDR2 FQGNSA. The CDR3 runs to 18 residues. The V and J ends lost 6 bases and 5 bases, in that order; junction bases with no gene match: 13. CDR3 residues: CASRSGTGGNSRNEKLFF. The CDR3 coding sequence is TGTGCCAGCAGATCCGGGACAGGGGGCAACTCTCGAAATGAAAAACTGTTTTTT.

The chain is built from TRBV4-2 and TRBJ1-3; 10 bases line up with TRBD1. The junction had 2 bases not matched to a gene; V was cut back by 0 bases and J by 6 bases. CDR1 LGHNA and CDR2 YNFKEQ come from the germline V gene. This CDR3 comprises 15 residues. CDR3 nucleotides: TGTGCCAGCAGCCAAGAGGGACAGGGGAAAAACACCATATATTTT. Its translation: CASSQEGQGKNTIYF.

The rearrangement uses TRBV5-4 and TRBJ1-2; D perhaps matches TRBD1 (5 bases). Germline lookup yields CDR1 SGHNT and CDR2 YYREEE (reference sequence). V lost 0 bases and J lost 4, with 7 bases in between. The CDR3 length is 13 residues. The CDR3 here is CASSLAGFYGYTF. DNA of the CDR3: TGTGCCAGCAGCTTGGCAGGGTTCTATGGCTACACCTTC.

The CDR3: CASSLVGLAGLDDTQYF. DNA for the CDR3: TGTGCCAGCAGCTTAGTGGGACTAGCGGGCCTTGATGATACGCAGTATTTT. This chain uses TRBV13 with TRBJ2-3; 12 bases map to TRBD2. This CDR3 has 17 amino acids. Losses at the gene ends were 1 base for V and 6 bases for J; bases not matched to a gene: 8. Germline assignment: CDR1 PRHDT and CDR2 FYEKMQ (reference sequence).

The CDR3: CANRHSHRSGNTIYF. DNA of the CDR3: TGTGCCAACCGCCATTCACACCGCTCTGGAAACACCATATATTTT. The J gene is TRBJ1-3, the V gene TRBV6-1; D gene unclear. This CDR3 has 15 amino acids. From germline, CDR1 is MNHNS and CDR2 SASEGT. Trimming left V 10 bases short and J 0 bases short, with 16 bases between.

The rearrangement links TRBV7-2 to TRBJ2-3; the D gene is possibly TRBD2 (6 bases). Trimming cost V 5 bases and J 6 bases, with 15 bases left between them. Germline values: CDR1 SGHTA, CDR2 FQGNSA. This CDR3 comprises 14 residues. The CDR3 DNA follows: TGTGCCAGCAGCCGTCGATCCGGGACTGATACGCAGTATTTT. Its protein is CASSRRSGTDTQYF.

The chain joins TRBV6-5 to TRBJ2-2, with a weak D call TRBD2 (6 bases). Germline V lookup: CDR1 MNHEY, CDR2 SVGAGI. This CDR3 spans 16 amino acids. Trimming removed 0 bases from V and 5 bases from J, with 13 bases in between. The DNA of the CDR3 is TGTGCCAGCAGTTACTCGCCTAGCGCCTCGACCGGGGAGCTGTTTTTT. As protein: CASSYSPSASTGELFF.

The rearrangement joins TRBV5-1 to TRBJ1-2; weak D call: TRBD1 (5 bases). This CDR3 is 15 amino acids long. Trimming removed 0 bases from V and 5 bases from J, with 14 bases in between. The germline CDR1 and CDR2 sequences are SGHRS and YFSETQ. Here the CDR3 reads CASSLGGVDIYGYTF. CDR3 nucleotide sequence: TGCGCCAGCAGCTTGGGGGGGGTAGACATTTATGGCTACACCTTC.

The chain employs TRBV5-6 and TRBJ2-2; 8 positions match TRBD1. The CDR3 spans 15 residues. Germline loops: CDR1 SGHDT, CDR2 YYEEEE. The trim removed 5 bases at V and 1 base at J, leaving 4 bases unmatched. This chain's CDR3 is CASRLGQVNTGELFF. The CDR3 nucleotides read TGTGCCAGCAGGCTGGGACAGGTGAACACCGGGGAGCTGTTTTTT.

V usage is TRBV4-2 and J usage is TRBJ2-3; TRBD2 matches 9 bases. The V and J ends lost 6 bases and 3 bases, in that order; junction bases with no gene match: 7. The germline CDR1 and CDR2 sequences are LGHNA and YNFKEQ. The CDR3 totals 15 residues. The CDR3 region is CASRLGSGSTDTQYF. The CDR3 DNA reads TGTGCCAGCAGATTAGGTAGCGGGAGTACAGATACGCAGTATTTT.

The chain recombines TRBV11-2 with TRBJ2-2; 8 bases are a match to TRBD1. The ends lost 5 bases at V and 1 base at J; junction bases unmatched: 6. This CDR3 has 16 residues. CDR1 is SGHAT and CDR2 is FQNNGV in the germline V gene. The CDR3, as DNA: TGTGCCAGCAGCCGGAAAGACAGGGGGAACACCGGGGAGCTGTTTTTT. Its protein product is CASSRKDRGNTGELFF.